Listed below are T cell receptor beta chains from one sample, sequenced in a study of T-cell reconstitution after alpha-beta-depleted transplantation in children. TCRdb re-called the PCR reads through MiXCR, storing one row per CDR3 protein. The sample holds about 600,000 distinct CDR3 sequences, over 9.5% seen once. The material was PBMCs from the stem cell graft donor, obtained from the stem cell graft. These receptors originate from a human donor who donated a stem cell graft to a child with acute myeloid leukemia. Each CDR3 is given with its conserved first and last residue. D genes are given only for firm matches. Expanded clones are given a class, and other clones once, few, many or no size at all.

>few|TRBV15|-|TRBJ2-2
CATRTDIKRSTGELFF
TGTGCCACCAGGACGGACATCAAGCGGAGCACCGGGGAGCTGTTTTTT
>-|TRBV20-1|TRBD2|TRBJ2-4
CSARRGGAENIQYF
TGCAGTGCTAGGCGGGGGGGCGCAGAAAACATTCAGTACTTC
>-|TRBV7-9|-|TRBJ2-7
CASSLVAGSPYEQYF
TGTGCCAGCAGCTTAGTGGCAGGGTCGCCCTACGAGCAGTACTTC
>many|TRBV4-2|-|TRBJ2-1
CASSLEERDEQFF
TGTGCCAGCAGCCTGGAGGAGCGGGATGAGCAGTTCTTC
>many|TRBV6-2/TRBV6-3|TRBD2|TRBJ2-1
CASSYSTSLTSYNEQFF
TGTGCCAGCAGTTACTCGACTAGCCTAACCTCCTACAATGAGCAGTTCTTC
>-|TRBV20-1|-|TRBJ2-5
CSAPDGAGLGRETQYF
TGCAGTGCTCCCGACGGGGCGGGACTGGGCCGGGAGACCCAGTACTTC
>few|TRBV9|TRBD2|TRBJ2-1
CASSVVASGARNEQFF
TGTGCCAGCAGCGTAGTGGCTAGCGGGGCGAGGAATGAGCAGTTCTTC
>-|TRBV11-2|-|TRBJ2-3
CASSEQARSGSGQYF
TGTGCCAGCAGCGAACAAGCCAGAAGTGGGTCGGGGCAGTATTTT
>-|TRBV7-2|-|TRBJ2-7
CASSSTQGSRAEQYF
TGTGCCAGCAGCTCCACCCAGGGGAGTCGGGCCGAGCAGTACTTC
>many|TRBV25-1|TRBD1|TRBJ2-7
CASGGIRGQGFYEQYF
TGTGCCAGCGGGGGCATCCGTGGACAGGGCTTCTACGAGCAGTACTTC
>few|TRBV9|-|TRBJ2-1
CASSVAEGWDEQFF
TGTGCCAGCAGCGTAGCTGAAGGGTGGGATGAGCAGTTCTTC
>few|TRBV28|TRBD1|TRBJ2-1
CASTPNPGTGGRYNEQFF
TGTGCCAGCACCCCAAACCCCGGGACAGGGGGCCGTTACAATGAGCAGTTCTTC
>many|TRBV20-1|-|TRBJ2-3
CSAPDFSGDTQYF
TGCAGTGCCCCGGACTTTTCCGGAGATACGCAGTATTTT
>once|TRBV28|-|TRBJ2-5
CASHVGGRPKETQYF
TGTGCTTCGCACGTCGGGGGGCGCCCAAAAGAGACCCAGTACTTC
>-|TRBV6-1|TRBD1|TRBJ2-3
CASRTGYTDTQYF
TGTGCCAGCAGGACAGGGTACACAGATACGCAGTATTTT
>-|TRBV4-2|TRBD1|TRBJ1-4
CASSQGQGRVATNEKLFF
TGTGCCAGCAGCCAAGGACAGGGCAGAGTTGCAACTAATGAAAAACTGTTTTTT
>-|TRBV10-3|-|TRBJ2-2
CAIRALGSNTGELFF
TGTGCCATCAGGGCTTTGGGGTCGAACACCGGGGAGCTGTTTTTT
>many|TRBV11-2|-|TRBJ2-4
CATSGVTGKAIGAKNIQYF
TGTGCCACCTCGGGGGTTACAGGGAAAGCTATTGGGGCCAAAAACATTCAGTACTTC
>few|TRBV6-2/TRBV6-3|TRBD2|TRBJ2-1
CASTIRGTSENEQFF
TGTGCCAGCACCATAAGGGGGACTAGCGAGAATGAGCAGTTCTTC
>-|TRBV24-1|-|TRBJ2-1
CATSDLGETGKRGYNEQFF
TGTGCCACCAGTGATTTGGGAGAGACAGGGAAGCGGGGGTACAATGAGCAGTTCTTC
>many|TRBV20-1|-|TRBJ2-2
CSAPIPDRGGELFF
TGCAGTGCTCCCATTCCAGACCGGGGCGGGGAGCTGTTTTTT
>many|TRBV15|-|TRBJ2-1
CATSRDRDWTYNEQFF
TGTGCCACCAGCAGAGATCGGGACTGGACCTACAATGAGCAGTTCTTC
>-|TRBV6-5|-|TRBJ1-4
CASSYSWGAQEKLFF
TGTGCCAGCAGTTACTCATGGGGGGCGCAAGAAAAACTGTTTTTT